The 28 T cell receptor beta chains presented below share a single source sample, sequenced in a study of blood T cell repertoires in COVID-19. Profiled with immunoSEQ multiplex PCR; TCRdb holds only in-frame clones, not every one. The sample shows under 200,000 clones, 83% of them seen only once. The specimen was peripheral blood. Source of these receptors: a woman older than 75 with acute or convalescent COVID-19.

V is TRBV3-1 (or the pseudogene TRBV3-2) and J is TRBJ1-4, with 8 bases fitting TRBD1. CDR3 length: 16 amino acids. The trim removed 1 base at V and 7 bases at J, leaving 8 bases unmatched. The germline gives CDR1 LGHDT, CDR2 YNNKEL (reference sequence). CDR3 loop: CASSQAPGTGGEKLFF. CDR3 nucleotides: TGTGCCAGCAGCCAAGCCCCCGGGACAGGTGGTGAAAAACTGTTTTTT.

The chain has TRBV12-3 or TRBV12-4 and TRBJ1-4, with TRBD1 matching over 7 bases. The CDR3 spans 12 residues. Trimming at V came to 5 bases and at J to 11 bases, leaving 5 bases not matched to a gene. CDR3 region: CASSAGTEKLFF. The CDR3 DNA sequence: TGTGCCAGCAGTGCCGGGACAGAGAAACTGTTTTTT.

This rearrangement joins TRBV24-1 to TRBJ2-1, with a tentative D call TRBD2 (6 bases). The CDR3 is 16 residues long. Trimming pared 0 bases from V and 4 bases from J, leaving 12 bases between. In germline, CDR1 is KGHDR, CDR2 SFDVKD. The CDR3 DNA reads TGTGCCACCAGTGATTTGATCGGGGGTAAATACAATGAGCAGTTCTTC. This encodes CATSDLIGGKYNEQFF.

The gene calls are TRBV7-2 and TRBJ2-3, with D maybe TRBD2 (6 bases). Trimming shortened V by 2 bases and J by 2 bases, and 20 bases separated the two germline ends. The CDR3 is made up of 18 amino acids. Germline CDR1 SGHTA, CDR2 FQGNSA. Here the CDR3 reads CASSLLRVGRGATDTQYF. In nucleotides, the CDR3 is TGTGCCAGCAGCTTATTGAGAGTAGGTCGCGGGGCCACAGATACGCAGTATTTT. Based on the CDR3 plus reference TRBV7-2 and TRBJ2-3, the full variable domain is GAGVSQSPSNKVTEKGKDVELRCDPISGHTALYWYRQSLGQGLEFLIYFQGNSAPDKSGLPSDRFSAERTGGSVSTLTIQRTQQEDSAVYLCASSLLRVGRGATDTQYFGPGTRLTVL.

The V gene is TRBV4-1, the J gene TRBJ2-1, with TRBD2 matching over 10 bases. Unmatched junction bases numbered 6, after V lost 4 bases and J lost 6 bases. Looked up from germline, CDR1 is MGHRA and CDR2 is YSYEKL. The CDR3 contains 15 residues. The CDR3 loop is CASSRPGLARNEQFF. The CDR3 nucleotides read TGCGCCAGCAGCCGCCCGGGACTAGCGCGCAATGAGCAGTTCTTC.

The V and J genes are TRBV9 and TRBJ1-3; 7 nucleotides agree with TRBD1. The CDR3 spans 16 residues. Trimming took 4 bases from V and 4 from J; bases not matched to a gene: 11. Germline V gives CDR1 SGDLS, CDR2 YYNGEE. The CDR3 sequence: CASSPPRTGGGNTIYF. Here the CDR3 DNA reads TGTGCCAGCAGCCCCCCCCGGACAGGTGGCGGAAACACCATATATTTT.

The V and J genes are TRBV5-4 and TRBJ2-5; D not certain. Looked up from germline, CDR1 is SGHNT and CDR2 is YYREEE (reference sequence). CDR3 length: 14 residues. V shed 4 bases and J shed 2 bases, with 12 bases lying between them. CDR3 DNA: TGTGCCAGCAGCCCCCACCCCAGACAAGAGACCCAGTACTTC. This sequence encodes CASSPHPRQETQYF. Drawing the rest from reference TRBV5-4 and TRBJ2-5, the complete variable domain is ETGVTQSPTHLIKTRGQQVTLRCSSQSGHNTVSWYQQALGQGPQFIFQYYREEENGRGNFPPRFSGLQFPNYSSELNVNALELDDSALYLCASSPHPRQETQYFGPGTRLLVL.

The chain recombines TRBV7-9 with TRBJ2-1; 7 nucleotides agree with TRBD2. V shed 2 bases and J 8 bases; nucleotides not matched to a gene: 9. Germline assignment: CDR1 SEHNR and CDR2 FQNEAQ (reference sequence). This CDR3 has 15 amino acids. This CDR3 reads CASSLSLAGVDEQFF. In DNA, the CDR3 is TGTGCCAGCAGCTTATCTTTGGCGGGAGTGGATGAGCAGTTCTTC.

The chain links TRBV5-1 to TRBJ1-1, with a possible D match to TRBD1 (5 bases). The V gene's germline CDR1 is SGHRS and CDR2 YFSETQ. The germline V and J ends were trimmed by 0 bases and 1 base, with 7 bases remaining between them. This CDR3 spans 14 amino acids. The CDR3 spells CASSLGQKNTEAFF. CDR3 DNA sequence: TGCGCCAGCAGCTTGGGACAGAAGAACACTGAAGCTTTCTTT.

The chain uses TRBV6-5 and TRBJ1-2; TRBD1 agrees at 7 bases. The CDR3 extends over 15 amino acids. The V gene's germline CDR1 is MNHEY and CDR2 SVGAGI. The V and J ends lost 2 bases and 0 bases, in that order; junction bases with no gene match: 3. CDR3 in DNA: TGTGCCAGCAGTTACATCACAGGGGCTAACTATGGCTACACCTTC. Translation gives CASSYITGANYGYTF.

The J gene is TRBJ2-1, the V gene TRBV6-2 or TRBV6-3; 11 positions match TRBD1. Germline values: CDR1 MNHEY, CDR2 SVGEGT. J was trimmed by 7 bases and V by 0 bases; bases with no gene match: 5. This CDR3 is 16 amino acids long. The CDR3 reads CASSYSGQGDENEQFF. CDR3 nucleotide sequence: TGTGCCAGCAGTTACTCGGGACAGGGGGACGAAAATGAGCAGTTCTTC.

J is TRBJ1-1 and V is TRBV9, with unresolved D. The CDR3 contains 12 residues. Germline V lookup: CDR1 SGDLS, CDR2 YYNGEE. The V end was cut by 3 bases, the J end by 7 bases, with 10 bases between. DNA of the CDR3: TGTGCCAGCAGCGGAAGAGGAAGTGAAGCTTTCTTT. Translation: CASSGRGSEAFF.

The chain carries TRBV7-6 and TRBJ1-5; tentative D call: TRBD1 (6 bases). CDR1 is SGHVS, CDR2 FNYEAQ, per germline. The CDR3 runs 17 residues. Deletions cut 2 bases from V and 2 bases from J, with 16 bases between. For the CDR3, the DNA is TGTGCCAGCAGCTTACGGTCGGGGGGCTGGGGCAATCAGCCCCAGCATTTT. It translates to CASSLRSGGWGNQPQHF.

The V gene is TRBV27, the J gene TRBJ1-6, with 8 bases fitting TRBD1. Trimming cost V 3 bases and J 8 bases; bases outside gene matches: 12. The CDR3 runs to 17 residues. Germline values: CDR1 MNHEY, CDR2 SMNVEV (reference sequence). The CDR3 DNA is TGTGCCAGCAGTTTGGGGACAGGACCCTTCTTGGATTCACCCCTCCACTTT. This codes for CASSLGTGPFLDSPLHF.

The chain employs TRBV11-3 and TRBJ2-2; D perhaps matches TRBD2 (5 bases). Germline assignment: CDR1 SGHNT and CDR2 YENEEA. V lost 5 bases and J 3 bases, leaving 16 bases between the germline ends. This CDR3 comprises 16 residues. This CDR3 reads CASSEWAAEDTGELFF. CDR3 DNA sequence: TGTGCCAGCAGCGAATGGGCCGCGGAGGACACCGGGGAGCTGTTTTTT.

The chain recombines TRBV11-2 with TRBJ2-7; D is perhaps TRBD1 (6 bases). Trimming pared 4 bases from V and 7 bases from J, leaving 26 bases between. The V gene's germline CDR1 is SGHAT and CDR2 FQNNGV. CDR3 size: 17 residues. The CDR3 spells CASSSNPPTGVVQEQYF. In DNA, the CDR3 is TGTGCCAGCAGCTCCAACCCCCCGACAGGAGTCGTGCAGGAGCAGTACTTC.

The genes are TRBV30 and TRBJ2-3, with D possibly matching TRBD2 (7 bases). The ends were cut back, 3 bases at V and 5 bases at J, with 18 bases in the middle. Per germline, CDR1 GTSNPN and CDR2 SVGIG (reference sequence). The CDR3 extends over 15 amino acids. CDR3 sequence (DNA): TGTGCCTGGAGCGATGGCGGGGGCGCGGGAGATACGCAGTATTTT. Residues: CAWSDGGGAGDTQYF. Complete variable domain (other parts from reference TRBV30 and TRBJ2-3): SQTIHQWPATLVQPVGSPLSLECTVEGTSNPNLYWYRQAAGRGLQLLFYSVGIGQISSEVPQNLSASRPQDRQFILSSKKLLLSDSGFYLCAWSDGGGAGDTQYFGPGTRLTVL.

CDR3 in amino acids: CAWSGLMRGNEKLFF. DNA for the CDR3: TGTGCCTGGAGCGGCCTGATGAGGGGGAATGAAAAACTGTTTTTT. The chain uses TRBV30 and TRBJ1-4, with a tentative D call TRBD1 (6 bases). Germline V gene sequence: CDR1 GTSNPN, CDR2 SVGIG (reference sequence). This CDR3 spans 15 amino acids. With 3 bases removed from V and 5 bases from J, the gap between germline ends came to 16 bases.

The chain couples TRBV7-8 to TRBJ1-6; 11 bases are a match to TRBD1. CDR1 and CDR2 from the germline V gene are SGHVS and FQNEAQ. This CDR3 spans 17 amino acids. The V gene end was trimmed by 1 base and the J gene end by 6 bases; junction bases not matched to a gene: 5. The CDR3 DNA reads as TGTGCCAGCAGCTTAGTGGGACAGGGGGTGACTAATTCACCCCTCCACTTT. Amino acids: CASSLVGQGVTNSPLHF.

This chain connects TRBV6-5 to TRBJ2-5, with D unclear. V was trimmed by 4 bases and J by 4 bases, leaving 4 bases between them. CDR3 length equals 11 residues. Germline V lookup: CDR1 MNHEY, CDR2 SVGAGI. CDR3 bases: TGTGCCAGCAGTTTCCTAGAGACCCAGTACTTC. Protein: CASSFLETQYF.

The J gene is TRBJ2-3, the V gene TRBV24-1; D might be TRBD1 (7 bases). The V end lost 5 bases, the J end lost 2 bases, and 10 bases lay between the germline ends. The CDR3 is 14 amino acids. Per the germline V gene, CDR1 is KGHDR and CDR2 is SFDVKD. The CDR3 is CATSGGTVTDTQYF. CDR3 sequence (DNA): TGTGCCACCAGTGGCGGGACAGTCACAGATACGCAGTATTTT.

The chain is built from TRBV5-1 and TRBJ2-3; 12 bases are a match to TRBD1. V shed 4 bases, J shed 4 bases, and the junction held 7 bases outside the gene matches. Germline V CDR1 and CDR2: SGHRS, YFSETQ. CDR3 size: 16 residues. The CDR3 nucleotides are TGCGCCAGCAGCCCACCGGGACAGGGGGCATCAGATACGCAGTATTTT. Translated: CASSPPGQGASDTQYF.

This clone has just one count. V usage is TRBV6-5 and J usage is TRBJ2-7; the match to TRBD2 covers 8 bases. Germline lookup yields CDR1 MNHEY and CDR2 SVGAGI. V was pared by 5 bases and J by 1 base, with 7 bases of the junction left unmatched. CDR3 length: 15 residues. This chain's CDR3 is CASSPIAGMSYEQYF. CDR3 bases: TGTGCCAGCAGTCCAATAGCGGGAATGTCCTACGAGCAGTACTTC.

Notes on this clone: Distinct nucleotide sequences in the sample also encode this CDR3. This chain links TRBV18 with TRBJ1-2; 7 nucleotides match TRBD1. Germline V gene data show CDR1 as KGHSH and CDR2 as LQKENI. Trimming took 6 bases from V and 4 from J; bases not matched to a gene: 5. CDR3 length: 13 residues. The CDR3 protein is CASSPGTAYGYTF. As DNA, the CDR3 is TGTGCCAGCTCTCCCGGGACAGCCTATGGCTACACCTTC.

The chain recombines TRBV6-2 or TRBV6-3 with TRBJ2-1; 9 bases are a match to TRBD2. V was clipped by 2 bases and J by 12 bases; unmatched bases: 14. The CDR3 has 16 residues. The V gene's germline CDR1 is MNHEY and CDR2 SVGEGT. The CDR3 coding sequence is TGTGCCAGCAGTTACGAGTCGACTAGCGGACGAGGGGGGCAGTTCTTC. It yields the protein CASSYESTSGRGGQFF.

V usage is TRBV19 and J usage is TRBJ2-7, with a tentative D call TRBD1 (6 bases). The V and J ends lost 5 bases and 6 bases respectively, with 17 bases between them. Germline V CDR1 and CDR2: LNHDA, SQIVND (reference sequence). The CDR3 extends over 14 amino acids. This CDR3 reads CASSPTGNVGEQYF. DNA of the CDR3: TGTGCCAGTAGTCCGACAGGTAATGTAGGCGAGCAGTACTTC.

This rearrangement joins TRBV5-1 to TRBJ1-1; possibly TRBD1 for D (5 bases). CDR3 length: 14 amino acids. The V and J ends lost 0 bases and 1 base respectively, with 7 bases between them. Looked up from germline, CDR1 is SGHRS and CDR2 is YFSETQ. CDR3 in DNA: TGCGCCAGCAGCTTGGAAGGGGCGAACACTGAAGCTTTCTTT. Its translation: CASSLEGANTEAFF.

The V call is TRBV24-1, the J call TRBJ2-7; D not certain. CDR3 length equals 13 residues. Germline V gene sequence: CDR1 KGHDR, CDR2 SFDVKD. The V and J ends lost 4 bases and 3 bases respectively, with 9 bases between them. This CDR3 reads CATSDINGYEQYF. For the CDR3, the DNA is TGTGCCACCAGTGACATAAACGGCTACGAGCAGTACTTC.